These T cell receptor beta chains were read from a single sample in a study of T cells after yellow fever vaccination. TCRdb ran MiXCR on the 5' RACE reads and lists one entry per CDR3 protein. The data contain some 320,000 distinct CDR3 sequences, 8.7% of them singletons. The specimen comprised PBMCs, sampled on the day of the first yellow fever vaccination. The source is a man aged 18 to 30 who received the YFV17D yellow fever vaccine. The CDR3 runs from the conserved cysteine through the conserved F or W. The D gene is left open where the match is weak. Clone size appears in some rows only: once, few, many, or a class for an expanded clone.

DNA: TGTGCCAGCAGCTTAGAACTGAATACGCAGTATTTT
CDR3: CASSLELNTQYF
size: NA
V: TRBV7-2
D: NA
J: TRBJ2-3

DNA: TGCGCCAGCAGCTCAACTCCTGGCTCCTACAATGAGCAGTTCTTC
CDR3: CASSSTPGSYNEQFF
size: NA
V: TRBV5-1
D: NA
J: TRBJ2-1

DNA: TGTGCCAGCAGCTTTAGCACGACCACAGATACGCAGTATTTT
CDR3: CASSFSTTTDTQYF
size: NA
V: TRBV9
D: NA
J: TRBJ2-3

DNA: TGTGCCAGCAGCCGAGCCAGGGCCTATGGCTACACCTTC
CDR3: CASSRARAYGYTF
size: few
V: TRBV3-1
D: NA
J: TRBJ1-2

DNA: TGTGCCAGCAGTTTTAAGTGGGGGACGTCTCCCGTTCCTGAGCAGTTCTTC
CDR3: CASSFKWGTSPVPEQFF
size: few
V: TRBV12-3/TRBV12-4
D: NA
J: TRBJ2-1

DNA: TGCGCCAGCAGCCAAGACCCGGACAGGGGCTACGAGCAGTACTTC
CDR3: CASSQDPDRGYEQYF
size: NA
V: TRBV4-1
D: TRBD1
J: TRBJ2-7

DNA: TGTGCCAGCAGCTTCGAGGGATGGGGCACAGATACGCAGTATTTT
CDR3: CASSFEGWGTDTQYF
size: NA
V: TRBV5-4
D: NA
J: TRBJ2-3

DNA: TGTGCCGGGAGATTTGGCACTGAAGCTTTCTTT
CDR3: CAGRFGTEAFF
size: NA
V: TRBV6-6
D: NA
J: TRBJ1-1

DNA: TGTGCCAGCAGTTTATCCGGGACAGACTATGGCTACACCTTC
CDR3: CASSLSGTDYGYTF
size: NA
V: TRBV27
D: TRBD1
J: TRBJ1-2

DNA: TGTGCCAGTCTGGGAAGAGCTCGCCGGGTGCACTACGAGCAGTACTTC
CDR3: CASLGRARRVHYEQYF
size: NA
V: TRBV6-1
D: NA
J: TRBJ2-7

DNA: TGTGCCAGCAGCTTAGTGCCTAGAGCAGATACGCAGTATTTT
CDR3: CASSLVPRADTQYF
size: few
V: TRBV11-2
D: NA
J: TRBJ2-3

DNA: TGTGCCACCAGCGGAGGTCCACAGAAGAACACCGGGGAGCTGTTTTTT
CDR3: CATSGGPQKNTGELFF
size: many
V: TRBV24-1
D: NA
J: TRBJ2-2

DNA: TGTGCCAGCACCCCGGGCAGGGCAATAGATACGCAGTATTTT
CDR3: CASTPGRAIDTQYF
size: NA
V: TRBV12-3/TRBV12-4
D: NA
J: TRBJ2-3

DNA: TGTGCCAGCAGCTTCCAGGCGTCAGGGGACACCGGGGAGCTGTTTTTT
CDR3: CASSFQASGDTGELFF
size: few
V: TRBV5-5
D: NA
J: TRBJ2-2

DNA: TGCAGTGCTAGAGATCAGCGGGGAGTATACAATGAGCAGTTCTTC
CDR3: CSARDQRGVYNEQFF
size: few
V: TRBV20-1
D: TRBD2
J: TRBJ2-1

DNA: TGCGCCAGCAGCCAGGGCCCCGCGGGTGGGAACGAGCAGTACTTC
CDR3: CASSQGPAGGNEQYF
size: NA
V: TRBV4-3
D: NA
J: TRBJ2-7

DNA: TGTGCCAGCAGCTCGGGACAGGGTTTTGAGCAGTTCTTC
CDR3: CASSSGQGFEQFF
size: few
V: TRBV7-3
D: TRBD1
J: TRBJ2-1

DNA: TGTGCCTGGAGTGTACACAGTAGGGGGTACGGTGGCTACACCTTC
CDR3: CAWSVHSRGYGGYTF
size: many
V: TRBV30
D: NA
J: TRBJ1-2

DNA: TGCAGTGCTCTTTTGGACACCACAGATACGCAGTATTTT
CDR3: CSALLDTTDTQYF
size: many
V: TRBV20-1
D: NA
J: TRBJ2-3

DNA: TGTGCCACCGCCGGGACGATAGACACTGAAGCTTTCTTT
CDR3: CATAGTIDTEAFF
size: NA
V: TRBV6-1
D: NA
J: TRBJ1-1

DNA: TGCGCCAGCAGCCCGGACGGAACTTATCAGCCCCAGCATTTT
CDR3: CASSPDGTYQPQHF
size: few
V: TRBV5-1
D: NA
J: TRBJ1-5

DNA: TGTGCCAGCAGTCCTAGCCCGGGACACTTGTTTTTT
CDR3: CASSPSPGHLFF
size: NA
V: TRBV6-5
D: NA
J: TRBJ1-4

DNA: TGTGCCAGCAGTCCTACAGGAGAAGCTTTCTTT
CDR3: CASSPTGEAFF
size: few
V: TRBV12-3/TRBV12-4
D: NA
J: TRBJ1-1

DNA: TGCGCCAGCAGCCAAGTGGCAGGGACAAGTGAAAAACTGTTTTTT
CDR3: CASSQVAGTSEKLFF
size: NA
V: TRBV4-1
D: NA
J: TRBJ1-4

DNA: TGTGCCAGCAGTTACTCAGGGGTTGGCAATCAGCCCCAGCATTTT
CDR3: CASSYSGVGNQPQHF
size: few
V: TRBV6-5
D: NA
J: TRBJ1-5